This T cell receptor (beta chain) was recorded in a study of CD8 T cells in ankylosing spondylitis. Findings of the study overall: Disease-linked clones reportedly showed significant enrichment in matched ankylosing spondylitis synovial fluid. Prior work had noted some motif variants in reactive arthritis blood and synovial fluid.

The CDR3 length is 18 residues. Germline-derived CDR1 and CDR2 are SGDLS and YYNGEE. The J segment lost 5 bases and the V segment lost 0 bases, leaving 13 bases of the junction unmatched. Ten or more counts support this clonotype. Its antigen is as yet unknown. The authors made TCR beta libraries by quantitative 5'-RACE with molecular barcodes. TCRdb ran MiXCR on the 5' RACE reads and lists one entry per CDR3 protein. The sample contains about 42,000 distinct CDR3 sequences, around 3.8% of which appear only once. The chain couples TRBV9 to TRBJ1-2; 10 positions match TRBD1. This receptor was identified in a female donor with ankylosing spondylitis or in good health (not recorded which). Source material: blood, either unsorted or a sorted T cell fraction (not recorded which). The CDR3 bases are TGTGCCAGCAGCGTAGGAGACAGGGGGCCCCTGCGCGATTATGGCTACACCTTC. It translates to CASSVGDRGPLRDYGYTF.